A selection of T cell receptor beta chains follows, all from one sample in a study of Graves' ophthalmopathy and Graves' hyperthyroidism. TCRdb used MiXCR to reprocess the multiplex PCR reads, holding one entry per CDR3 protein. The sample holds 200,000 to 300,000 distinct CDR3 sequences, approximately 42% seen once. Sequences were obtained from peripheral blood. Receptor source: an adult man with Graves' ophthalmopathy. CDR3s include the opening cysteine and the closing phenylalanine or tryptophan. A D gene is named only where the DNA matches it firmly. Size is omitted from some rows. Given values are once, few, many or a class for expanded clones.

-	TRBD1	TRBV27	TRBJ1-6	CASIPGQGGSPLHF	TGTGCCAGCATCCCGGGACAGGGTGGTTCACCCCTCCACTTT
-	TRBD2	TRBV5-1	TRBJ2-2	CASSLPASGTPPNTGELFF	TGCGCCAGCAGCTTGCCGGCTAGCGGAACGCCGCCGAACACCGGGGAGCTGTTTTTT
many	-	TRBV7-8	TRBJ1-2	CASSFSQGYGYTF	TGTGCCAGCAGCTTTTCGCAGGGCTATGGCTACACCTTC
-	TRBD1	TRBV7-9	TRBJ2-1	CASSSDRDLGNEQFF	TGTGCCAGCAGCTCAGACAGGGACCTCGGCAATGAGCAGTTCTTC
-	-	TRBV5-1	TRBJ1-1	CASSTGQVNGEAFF	TGCGCCAGCAGCACGGGACAAGTCAACGGTGAAGCTTTCTTT
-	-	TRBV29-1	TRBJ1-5	CSVVPGGRSQPQHF	TGCAGCGTTGTACCCGGGGGGCGCAGTCAGCCCCAGCATTTT
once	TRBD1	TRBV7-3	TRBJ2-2	CASSLTSTGTGELFF	TGTGCCAGCAGCTTAACCTCGACAGGGACCGGGGAGCTGTTTTTT
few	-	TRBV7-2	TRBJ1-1	CASREGTEAFF	TGTGCCAGCAGGGAGGGCACTGAAGCTTTCTTT
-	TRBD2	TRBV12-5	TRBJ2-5	CASSLAGGPGGETQYF	TGTGCCAGCAGTTTAGCGGGAGGGCCCGGAGGGGAGACCCAGTACTTC
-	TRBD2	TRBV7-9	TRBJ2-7	CASSLGGLANYEQYF	TGTGCCAGCAGCTTAGGGGGACTAGCGAACTACGAGCAGTACTTC
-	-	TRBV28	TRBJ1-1	CASKPQGMNTEAFF	TGTGCCAGCAAGCCCCAGGGGATGAACACTGAAGCTTTCTTT
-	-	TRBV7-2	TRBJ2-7	CASSPSLLSYEQYF	TGTGCCAGCAGCCCTAGTTTGCTTTCCTACGAGCAGTACTTC
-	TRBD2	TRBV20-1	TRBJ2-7	CSARGSSGRASSEQYF	TGCAGTGCTAGAGGGTCTAGCGGGAGGGCATCCAGCGAGCAGTACTTC
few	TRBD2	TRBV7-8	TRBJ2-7	CASTWEGRSYEQYF	TGTGCCAGCACCTGGGAGGGCCGCTCCTACGAGCAGTACTTC
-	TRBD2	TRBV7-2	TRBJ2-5	CAGTAGWQETQYF	TGTGCCGGCACAGCGGGATGGCAAGAGACCCAGTACTTC
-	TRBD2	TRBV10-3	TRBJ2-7	CASSRSSGGLSYEQYF	TGTGCCAGCAGCCGCTCGAGCGGGGGCCTCTCCTACGAGCAGTACTTC
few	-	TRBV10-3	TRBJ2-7	CAISESASPYEQYF	TGTGCCATCAGTGAGTCAGCCAGCCCCTACGAGCAGTACTTC
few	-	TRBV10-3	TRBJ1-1	CAIRLQGNTEAFF	TGTGCCATCAGATTACAGGGAAACACTGAAGCTTTCTTT
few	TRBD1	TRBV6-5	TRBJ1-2	CASRGQGANYGYTF	TGTGCCAGCAGGGGACAGGGGGCGAACTATGGCTACACCTTC
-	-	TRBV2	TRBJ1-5	CASSPSGVKPQHF	TGTGCCAGCAGTCCCTCTGGGGTTAAGCCCCAGCATTTT
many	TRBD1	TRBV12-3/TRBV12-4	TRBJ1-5	CASRPDRGNQPQHF	TGTGCCAGCAGACCGGACAGGGGGAATCAGCCCCAGCATTTT
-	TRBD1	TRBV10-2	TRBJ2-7	CASNKDRVYEQYF	TGTGCCAGCAATAAGGACAGGGTTTACGAGCAGTACTTC
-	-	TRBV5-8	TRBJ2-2	CASSLYQTGTGELFF	TGTGCCAGCAGCTTATACCAAACGGGCACCGGGGAGCTGTTTTTT
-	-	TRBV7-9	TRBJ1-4	CASSLGTYEKLFF	TGTGCCAGCAGCTTAGGTACATATGAAAAACTGTTTTTT
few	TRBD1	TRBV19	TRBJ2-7	CASSSDRAAHEQYF	TGTGCCAGTAGTTCAGACAGGGCTGCCCACGAGCAGTACTTC
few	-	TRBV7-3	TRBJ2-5	CASTLGPQETQYF	TGTGCCAGCACCCTGGGACCCCAAGAGACCCAGTACTTC
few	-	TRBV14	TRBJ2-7	CASSQTNYEQYF	TGTGCCAGCAGCCAAACTAACTACGAGCAGTACTTC
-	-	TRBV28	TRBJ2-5	CASSLGHATQYF	TGTGCCAGCAGTTTAGGTCATGCGACCCAGTACTTC
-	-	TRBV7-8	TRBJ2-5	CASSLDRDPRETQYF	TGTGCCAGCAGCTTAGACAGGGACCCCCGGGAGACCCAGTACTTC
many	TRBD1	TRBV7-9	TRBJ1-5	CASSQTGVSNQPQHF	TGTGCCAGCAGCCAGACAGGGGTGAGCAATCAGCCCCAGCATTTT
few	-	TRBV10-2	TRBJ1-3	CASSDYGSGNTIYF	TGCGCCAGCAGTGACTACGGCTCTGGAAACACCATATATTTT
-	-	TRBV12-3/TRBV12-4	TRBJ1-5	CASSWRGQPQHF	TGTGCCAGCAGCTGGCGGGGACAGCCCCAGCATTTT
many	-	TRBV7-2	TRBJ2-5	CASSLVGDHARKYF	TGTGCCAGCAGCTTGGTGGGAGACCATGCGCGGAAGTACTTC
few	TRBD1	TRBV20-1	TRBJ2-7	CSAGRDRGYEQYF	TGCAGTGCTGGCCGGGACAGGGGTTACGAGCAGTACTTC
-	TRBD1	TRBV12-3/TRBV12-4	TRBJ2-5	CASSQQGAEGTQYF	TGTGCCAGCAGCCAACAGGGGGCGGAAGGGACCCAGTACTTC
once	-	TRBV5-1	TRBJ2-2	CASSGRGDTGELFF	TGCGCCAGCAGCGGCAGGGGTGACACCGGGGAGCTGTTTTTT
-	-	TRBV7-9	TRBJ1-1	CASSPTGRGSTEAFF	TGTGCCAGCAGCCCCACCGGGAGGGGAAGCACTGAAGCTTTCTTT
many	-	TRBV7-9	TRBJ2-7	CASSLIGYEQYF	TGTGCCAGCAGCTTAATAGGGTACGAGCAGTACTTC
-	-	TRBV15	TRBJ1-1	CATSRDSGTFEAFF	TGTGCCACCAGCAGAGATTCAGGGACTTTTGAAGCTTTCTTT
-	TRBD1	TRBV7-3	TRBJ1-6	CASSTGTANSPLHF	TGTGCCAGCAGCACCGGGACAGCCAATTCACCCCTCCACTTT
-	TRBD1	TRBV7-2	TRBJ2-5	CASSQEMTGFQETQYF	TGCGCCAGCAGCCAAGAAATGACAGGGTTCCAAGAGACCCAGTACTTC
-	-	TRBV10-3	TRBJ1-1	CASTRSWEAFF	TGTGCCAGCACCAGGAGCTGGGAAGCTTTCTTT